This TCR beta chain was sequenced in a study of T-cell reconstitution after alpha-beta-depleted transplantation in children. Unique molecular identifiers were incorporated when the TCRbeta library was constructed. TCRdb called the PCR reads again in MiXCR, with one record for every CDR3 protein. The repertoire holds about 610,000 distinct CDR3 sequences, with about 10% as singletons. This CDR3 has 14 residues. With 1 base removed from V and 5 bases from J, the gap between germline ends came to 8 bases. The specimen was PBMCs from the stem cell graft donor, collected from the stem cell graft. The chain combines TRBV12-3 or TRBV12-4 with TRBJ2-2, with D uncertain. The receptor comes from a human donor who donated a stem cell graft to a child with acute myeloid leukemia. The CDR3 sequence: CASSLGPATGELFF. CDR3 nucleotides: TGTGCCAGCAGTTTAGGGCCAGCTACCGGGGAGCTGTTTTTT.